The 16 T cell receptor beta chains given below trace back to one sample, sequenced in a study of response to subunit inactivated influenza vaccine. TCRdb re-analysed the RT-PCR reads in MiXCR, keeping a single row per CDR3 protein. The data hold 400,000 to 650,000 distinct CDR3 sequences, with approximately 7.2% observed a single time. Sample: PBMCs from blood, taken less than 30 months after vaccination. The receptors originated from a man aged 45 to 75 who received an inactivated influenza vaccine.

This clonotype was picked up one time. CDR3 coding DNA: TGTGCCAGCAGTTCACAAGCGAACACTGAAGCTTTCTTT. Translating it yields CASSSQANTEAFF. This sequence joins TRBV6-6 and TRBJ1-1; D uncertain. The CDR3 loop spans 13 amino acids. The V end was cut by 4 bases, the J end by 1 base, with 7 bases between. Germline values: CDR1 MNHNY, CDR2 SVGAGI (reference sequence).

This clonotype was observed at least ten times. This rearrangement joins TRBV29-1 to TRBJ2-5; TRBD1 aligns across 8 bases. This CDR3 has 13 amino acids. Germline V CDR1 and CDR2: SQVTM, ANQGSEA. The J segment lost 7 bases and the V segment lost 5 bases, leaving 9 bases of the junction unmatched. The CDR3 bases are TGCAGCGTTTATAGGACAGGGTGGCGGACCCAGTACTTC. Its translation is CSVYRTGWRTQYF.

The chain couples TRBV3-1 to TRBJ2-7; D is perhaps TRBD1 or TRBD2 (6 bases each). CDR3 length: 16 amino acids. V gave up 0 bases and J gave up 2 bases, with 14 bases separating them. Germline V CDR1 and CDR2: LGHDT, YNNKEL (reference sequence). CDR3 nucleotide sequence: TGTGCCAGCAGCCAAGAGGGGACAAGACTAGCCTACGAGCAGTACTTC. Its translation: CASSQEGTRLAYEQYF.

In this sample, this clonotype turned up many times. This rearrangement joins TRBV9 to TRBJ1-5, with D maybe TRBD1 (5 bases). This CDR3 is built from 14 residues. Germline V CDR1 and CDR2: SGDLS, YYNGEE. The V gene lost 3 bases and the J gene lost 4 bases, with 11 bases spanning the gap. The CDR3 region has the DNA TGTGCCAGCAGCGAGGGGTACCTAAATCAGCCCCAGCATTTT. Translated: CASSEGYLNQPQHF. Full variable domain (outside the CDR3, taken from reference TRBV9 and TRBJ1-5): DSGVTQTPKHLITATGQRVTLRCSPRSGDLSVYWYQQSLDQGLQFLIQYYNGEERAKGNILERFSAQQFPDLHSELNLSSLELGDSALYFCASSEGYLNQPQHFGDGTRLSIL.

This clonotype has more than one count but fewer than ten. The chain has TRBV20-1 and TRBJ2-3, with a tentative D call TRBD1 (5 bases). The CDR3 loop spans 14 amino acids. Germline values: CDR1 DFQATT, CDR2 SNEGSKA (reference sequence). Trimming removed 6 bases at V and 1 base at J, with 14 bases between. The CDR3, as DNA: TGCAGTGCAGAGACACGCAGGGGCACAGATACGCAGTATTTT. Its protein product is CSAETRRGTDTQYF.

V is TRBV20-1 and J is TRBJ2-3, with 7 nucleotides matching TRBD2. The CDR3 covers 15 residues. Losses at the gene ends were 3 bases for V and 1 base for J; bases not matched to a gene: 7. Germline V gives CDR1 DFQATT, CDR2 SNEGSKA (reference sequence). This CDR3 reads CSARHGGSGTDTQYF. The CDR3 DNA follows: TGCAGTGCTAGGCACGGGGGGTCCGGCACAGATACGCAGTATTTT.

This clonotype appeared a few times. The CDR3 region has the DNA TGCAGGACAGGGACCTATGGCTACACCTTC. Amino acid sequence: CRTGTYGYTF. The V call is TRBV20-1, the J call TRBJ1-2; TRBD1 matches at 7 bases. Germline V CDR1 and CDR2: DFQATT, SNEGSKA (reference sequence). There are 10 residues in the CDR3.

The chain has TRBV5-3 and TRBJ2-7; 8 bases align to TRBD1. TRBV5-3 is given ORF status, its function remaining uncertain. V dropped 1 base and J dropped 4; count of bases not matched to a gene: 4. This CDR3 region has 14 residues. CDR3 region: CARSLFRGRYEQYF. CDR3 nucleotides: TGTGCCAGAAGCTTGTTCAGGGGGCGGTACGAGCAGTACTTC.

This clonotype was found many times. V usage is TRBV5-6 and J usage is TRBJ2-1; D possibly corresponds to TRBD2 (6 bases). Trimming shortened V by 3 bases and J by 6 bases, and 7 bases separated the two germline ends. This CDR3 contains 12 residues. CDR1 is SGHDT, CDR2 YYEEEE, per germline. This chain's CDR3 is CASSYGGNEQFF. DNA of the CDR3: TGTGCCAGCAGCTACGGGGGCAATGAGCAGTTCTTC.

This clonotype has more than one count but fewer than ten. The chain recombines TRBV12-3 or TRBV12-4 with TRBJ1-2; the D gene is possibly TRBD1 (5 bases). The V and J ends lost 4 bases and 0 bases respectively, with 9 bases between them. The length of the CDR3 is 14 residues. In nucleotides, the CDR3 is TGTGCCAGCAGTTCGTCGACAGCTAACTATGGCTACACCTTC. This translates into CASSSSTANYGYTF.

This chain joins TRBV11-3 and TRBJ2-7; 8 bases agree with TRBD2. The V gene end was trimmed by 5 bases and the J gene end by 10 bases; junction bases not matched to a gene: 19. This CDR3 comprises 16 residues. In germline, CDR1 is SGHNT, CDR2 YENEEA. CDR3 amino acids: CASSLGPGGRPPTQYF. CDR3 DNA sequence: TGTGCCAGCAGCCTCGGACCTGGCGGGAGGCCCCCCACTCAGTACTTC.

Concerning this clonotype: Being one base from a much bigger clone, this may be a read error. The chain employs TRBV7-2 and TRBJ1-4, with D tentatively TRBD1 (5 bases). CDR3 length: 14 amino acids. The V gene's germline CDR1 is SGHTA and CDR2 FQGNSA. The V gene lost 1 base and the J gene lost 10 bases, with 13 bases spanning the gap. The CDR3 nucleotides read TGTGCCAGCAGCTTAGGGCAGGGAAAGCCAAAACTGTTTTTT. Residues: CASSLGQGKPKLFF.

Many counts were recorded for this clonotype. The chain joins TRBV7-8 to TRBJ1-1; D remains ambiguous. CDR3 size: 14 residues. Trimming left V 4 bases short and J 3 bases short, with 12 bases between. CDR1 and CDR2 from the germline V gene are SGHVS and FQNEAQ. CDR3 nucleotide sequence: TGTGCCAGCAGCTCTTATCTCGGGGACACTGAAGCTTTCTTT. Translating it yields CASSSYLGDTEAFF.

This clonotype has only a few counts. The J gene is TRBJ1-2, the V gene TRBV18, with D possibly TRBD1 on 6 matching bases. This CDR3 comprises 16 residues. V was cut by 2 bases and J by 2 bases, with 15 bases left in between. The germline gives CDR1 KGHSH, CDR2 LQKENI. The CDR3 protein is CASSPKGDTRNYGYTF. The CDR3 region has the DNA TGTGCCAGCTCACCAAAGGGGGACACGAGAAACTATGGCTACACCTTC.

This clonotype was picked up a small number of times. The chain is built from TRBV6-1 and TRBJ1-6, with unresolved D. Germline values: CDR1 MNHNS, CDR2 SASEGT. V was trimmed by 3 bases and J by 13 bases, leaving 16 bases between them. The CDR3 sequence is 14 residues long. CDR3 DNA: TGTGCCAGCAGTGAGACCACCTTCGGCTCTCCCCTCCACTTT. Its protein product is CASSETTFGSPLHF.

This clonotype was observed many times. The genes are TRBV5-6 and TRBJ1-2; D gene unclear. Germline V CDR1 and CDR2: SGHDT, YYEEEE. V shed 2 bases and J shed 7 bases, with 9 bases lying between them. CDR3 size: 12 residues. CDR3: CASSFSARGYTF. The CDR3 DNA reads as TGTGCCAGCAGCTTTTCGGCTCGTGGCTACACCTTC. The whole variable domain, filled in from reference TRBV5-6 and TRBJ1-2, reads DAGVTQSPTHLIKTRGQQVTLRCSPKSGHDTVSWYQQALGQGPQFIFQYYEEEERQRGNFPDRFSGHQFPNYSSELNVNALLLGDSALYLCASSFSARGYTFGSGTRLTVV.